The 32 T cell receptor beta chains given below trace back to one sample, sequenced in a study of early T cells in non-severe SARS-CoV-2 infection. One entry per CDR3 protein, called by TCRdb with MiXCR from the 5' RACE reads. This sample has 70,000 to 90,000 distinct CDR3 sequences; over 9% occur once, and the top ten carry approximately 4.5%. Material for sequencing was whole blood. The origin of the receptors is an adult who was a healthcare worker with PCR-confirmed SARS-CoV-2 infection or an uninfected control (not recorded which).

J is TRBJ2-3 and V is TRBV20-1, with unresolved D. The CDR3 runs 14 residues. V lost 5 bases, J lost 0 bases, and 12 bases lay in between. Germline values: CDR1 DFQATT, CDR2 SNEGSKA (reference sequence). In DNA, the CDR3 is TGCAGTGCTGGCCGTGTTGGGAGCACAGATACGCAGTATTTT. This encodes CSAGRVGSTDTQYF.

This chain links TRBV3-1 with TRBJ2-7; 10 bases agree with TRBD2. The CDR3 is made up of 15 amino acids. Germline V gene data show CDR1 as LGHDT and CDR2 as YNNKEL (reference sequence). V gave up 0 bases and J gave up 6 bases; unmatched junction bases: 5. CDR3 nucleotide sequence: TGTGCCAGCAGCCAAGACGCTAGCGGGAGTGCCGAGCAGTACTTC. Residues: CASSQDASGSAEQYF.

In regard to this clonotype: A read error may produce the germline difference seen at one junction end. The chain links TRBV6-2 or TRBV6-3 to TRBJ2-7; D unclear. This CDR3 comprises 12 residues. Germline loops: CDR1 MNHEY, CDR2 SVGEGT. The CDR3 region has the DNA TGTGCCAGCAGTTACTCGATCCAATCCCCCCACTTC. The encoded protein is CASSYSIQSPHF.

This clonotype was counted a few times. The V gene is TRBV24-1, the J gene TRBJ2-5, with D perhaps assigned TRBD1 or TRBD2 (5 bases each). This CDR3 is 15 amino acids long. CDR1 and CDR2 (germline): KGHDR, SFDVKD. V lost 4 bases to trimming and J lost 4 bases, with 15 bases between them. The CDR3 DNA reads TGTGCCACCAGTGACCATGTAGAGGGGAGAGAGACCCAGTACTTC. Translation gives CATSDHVEGRETQYF.

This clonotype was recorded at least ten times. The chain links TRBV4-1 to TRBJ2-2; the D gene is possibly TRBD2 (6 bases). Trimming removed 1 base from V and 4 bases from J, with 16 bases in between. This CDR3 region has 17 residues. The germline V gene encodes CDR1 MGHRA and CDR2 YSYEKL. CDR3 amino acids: CASSQVEGGLGTGELFF. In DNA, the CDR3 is TGCGCCAGCAGCCAAGTGGAAGGAGGGCTGGGCACCGGGGAGCTGTTTTTT.

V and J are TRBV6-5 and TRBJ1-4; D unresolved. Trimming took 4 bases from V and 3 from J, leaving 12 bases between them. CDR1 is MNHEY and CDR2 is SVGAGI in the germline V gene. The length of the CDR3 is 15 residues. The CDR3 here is CASSSDGASNEKLFF. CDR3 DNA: TGTGCCAGCAGTTCTGACGGAGCGTCTAATGAAAAACTGTTTTTT.

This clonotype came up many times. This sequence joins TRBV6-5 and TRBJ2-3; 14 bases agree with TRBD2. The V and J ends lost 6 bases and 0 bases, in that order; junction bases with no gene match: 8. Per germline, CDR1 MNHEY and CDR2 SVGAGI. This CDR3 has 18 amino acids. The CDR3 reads CASSPGLAGALSTDTQYF. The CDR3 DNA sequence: TGTGCCAGCAGCCCGGGACTAGCGGGGGCCCTTAGCACAGATACGCAGTATTTT.

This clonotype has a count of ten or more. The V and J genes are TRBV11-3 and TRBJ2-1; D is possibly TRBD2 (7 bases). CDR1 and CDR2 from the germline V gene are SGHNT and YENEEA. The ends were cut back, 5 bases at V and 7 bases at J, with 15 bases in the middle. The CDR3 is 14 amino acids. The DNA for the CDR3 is TGTGCCAGCAGCCAGCTGGGGGGGCATAATGAGCAGTTCTTC. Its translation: CASSQLGGHNEQFF.

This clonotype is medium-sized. CDR3 sequence: CSARDLTGGLYEQFF. The CDR3 nucleotides read TGCAGTGCTAGAGATCTAACAGGGGGCTTGTATGAGCAGTTCTTC. The gene calls are TRBV20-1 and TRBJ2-1; 9 nucleotides line up with TRBD1. V lost 0 bases to trimming and J lost 8 bases; unmatched junction nucleotides: 8. Germline V gene data show CDR1 as DFQATT and CDR2 as SNEGSKA (reference sequence). This CDR3 has 15 amino acids.

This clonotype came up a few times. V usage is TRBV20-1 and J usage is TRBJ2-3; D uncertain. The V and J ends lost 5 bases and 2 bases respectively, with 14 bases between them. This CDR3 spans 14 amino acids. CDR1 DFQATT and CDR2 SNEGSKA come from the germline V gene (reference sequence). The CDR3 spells CSAGPSGYTDTQYF. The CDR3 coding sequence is TGCAGTGCTGGACCTTCCGGCTACACAGATACGCAGTATTTT.

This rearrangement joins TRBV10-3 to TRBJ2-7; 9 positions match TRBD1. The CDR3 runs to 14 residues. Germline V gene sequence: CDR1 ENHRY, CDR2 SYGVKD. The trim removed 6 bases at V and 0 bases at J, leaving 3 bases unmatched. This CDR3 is CAISRDRVSYEQYF. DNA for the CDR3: TGTGCCATCAGCCGGGACAGGGTCTCCTACGAGCAGTACTTC.

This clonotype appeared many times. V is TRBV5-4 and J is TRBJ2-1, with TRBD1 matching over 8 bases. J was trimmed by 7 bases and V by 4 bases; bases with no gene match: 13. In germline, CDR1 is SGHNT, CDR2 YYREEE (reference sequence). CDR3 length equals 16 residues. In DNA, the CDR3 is TGTGCCAGCAGCACCGGACAGGGTCAGTCTGTGAATGAGCAGTTCTTC. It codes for CASSTGQGQSVNEQFF.

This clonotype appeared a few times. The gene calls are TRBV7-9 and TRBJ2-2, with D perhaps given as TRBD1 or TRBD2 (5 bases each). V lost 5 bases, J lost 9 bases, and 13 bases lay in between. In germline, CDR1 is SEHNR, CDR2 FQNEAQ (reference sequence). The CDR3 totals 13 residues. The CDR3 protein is CASSPRGPWELFF. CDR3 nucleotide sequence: TGTGCCAGCAGCCCGAGGGGACCCTGGGAGCTGTTTTTT.

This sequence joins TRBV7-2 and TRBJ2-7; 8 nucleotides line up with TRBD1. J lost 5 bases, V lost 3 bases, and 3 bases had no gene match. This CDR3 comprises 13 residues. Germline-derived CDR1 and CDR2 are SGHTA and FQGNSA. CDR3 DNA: TGTGCCAGCAGCTTGGACAGGGTCGACGAGCAGTACTTC. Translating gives CASSLDRVDEQYF.

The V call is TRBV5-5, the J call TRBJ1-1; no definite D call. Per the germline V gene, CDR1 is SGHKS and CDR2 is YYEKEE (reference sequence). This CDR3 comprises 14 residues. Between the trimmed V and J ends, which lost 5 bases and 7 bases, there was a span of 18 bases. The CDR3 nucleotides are TGTGCCAGCAGGGGCGGACGGATCCGTCTTGAAGCTTTCTTT. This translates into CASRGGRIRLEAFF.

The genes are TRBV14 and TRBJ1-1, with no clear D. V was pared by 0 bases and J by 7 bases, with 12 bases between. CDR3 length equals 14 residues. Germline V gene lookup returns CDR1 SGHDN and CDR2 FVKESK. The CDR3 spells CASSQDWAGDEAFF. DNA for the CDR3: TGTGCCAGCAGCCAAGATTGGGCAGGAGATGAAGCTTTCTTT.

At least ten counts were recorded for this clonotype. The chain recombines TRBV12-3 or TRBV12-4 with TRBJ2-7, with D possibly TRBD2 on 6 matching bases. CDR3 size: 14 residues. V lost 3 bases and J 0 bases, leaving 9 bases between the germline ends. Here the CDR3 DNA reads TGTGCCAGCAGTTTGGAGGGGACCTCCTACGAGCAGTACTTC. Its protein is CASSLEGTSYEQYF.

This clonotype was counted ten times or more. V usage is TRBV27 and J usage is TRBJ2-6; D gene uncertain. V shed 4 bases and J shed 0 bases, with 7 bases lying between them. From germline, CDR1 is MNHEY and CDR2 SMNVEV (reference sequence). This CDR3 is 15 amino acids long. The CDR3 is CASSSILSGANVLTF. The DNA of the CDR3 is TGTGCCAGCAGTTCCATACTCTCTGGGGCCAACGTCCTGACTTTC. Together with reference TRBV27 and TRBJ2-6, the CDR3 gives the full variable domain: EAQVTQNPRYLITVTGKKLTVTCSQNMNHEYMSWYRQDPGLGLRQIYYSMNVEVTDKGDVPEGYKVSRKEKRNFPLILESPSPNQTSLYFCASSSILSGANVLTFGAGSRLTVL.

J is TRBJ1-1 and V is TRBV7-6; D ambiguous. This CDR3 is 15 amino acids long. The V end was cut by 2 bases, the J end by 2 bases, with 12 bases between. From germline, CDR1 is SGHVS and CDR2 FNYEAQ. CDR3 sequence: CASSLTQARNTEAFF. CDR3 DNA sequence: TGTGCCAGCAGCTTAACCCAGGCCCGAAACACTGAAGCTTTCTTT.

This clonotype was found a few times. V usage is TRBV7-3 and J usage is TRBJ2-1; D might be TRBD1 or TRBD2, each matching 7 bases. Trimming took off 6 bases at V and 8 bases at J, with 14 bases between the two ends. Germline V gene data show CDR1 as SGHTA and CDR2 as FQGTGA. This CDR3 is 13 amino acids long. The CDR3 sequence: CASSRGGGYEQFF. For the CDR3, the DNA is TGTGCCAGCAGTCGGGGAGGGGGCTATGAGCAGTTCTTC.

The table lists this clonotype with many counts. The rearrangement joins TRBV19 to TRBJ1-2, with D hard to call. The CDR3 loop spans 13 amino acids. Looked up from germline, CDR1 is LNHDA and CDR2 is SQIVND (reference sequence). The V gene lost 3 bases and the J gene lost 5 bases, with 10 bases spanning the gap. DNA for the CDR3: TGTGCCAGTAGTATCCAGAACTCTTATGGCTACACCTTC. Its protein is CASSIQNSYGYTF.

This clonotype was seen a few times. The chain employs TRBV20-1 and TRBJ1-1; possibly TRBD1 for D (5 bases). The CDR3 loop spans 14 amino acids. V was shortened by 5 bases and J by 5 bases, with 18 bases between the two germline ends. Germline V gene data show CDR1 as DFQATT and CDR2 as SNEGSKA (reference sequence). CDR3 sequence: CSALRPQGGTEAFF. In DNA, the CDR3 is TGCAGTGCTCTCCGGCCCCAGGGAGGTACTGAAGCTTTCTTT.

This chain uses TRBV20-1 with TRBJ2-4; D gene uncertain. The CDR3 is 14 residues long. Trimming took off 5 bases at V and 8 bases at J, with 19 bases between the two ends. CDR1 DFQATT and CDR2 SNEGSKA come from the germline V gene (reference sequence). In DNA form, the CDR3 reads TGCAGTGCTCCCCCCGGATGGGCTCCGGACATTCAGTACTTC. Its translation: CSAPPGWAPDIQYF.

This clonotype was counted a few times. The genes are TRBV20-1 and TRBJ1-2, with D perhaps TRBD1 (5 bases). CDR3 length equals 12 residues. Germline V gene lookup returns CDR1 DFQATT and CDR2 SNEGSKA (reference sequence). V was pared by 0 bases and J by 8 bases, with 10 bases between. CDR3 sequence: CSARDREEGYTF. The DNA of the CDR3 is TGCAGTGCTAGAGACAGGGAAGAAGGCTACACCTTC.

The CDR3 region is CASSLGRPYQETQYF. The CDR3 nucleotides are TGCGCCAGCAGCCTGGGACGGCCGTACCAAGAGACCCAGTACTTC. The chain has TRBV5-1 and TRBJ2-5, with D perhaps TRBD1 or TRBD2 (5 bases each). V lost 4 bases and J lost 0, with 13 bases in between. The CDR3 totals 15 residues. The germline V gene encodes CDR1 SGHRS and CDR2 YFSETQ.

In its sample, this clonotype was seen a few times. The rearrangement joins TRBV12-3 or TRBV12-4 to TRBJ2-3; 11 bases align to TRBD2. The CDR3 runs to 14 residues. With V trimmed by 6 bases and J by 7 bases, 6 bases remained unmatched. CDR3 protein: CASRAGTSGNTQYF. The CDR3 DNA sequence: TGTGCCAGCAGAGCCGGGACTAGCGGAAATACGCAGTATTTT.

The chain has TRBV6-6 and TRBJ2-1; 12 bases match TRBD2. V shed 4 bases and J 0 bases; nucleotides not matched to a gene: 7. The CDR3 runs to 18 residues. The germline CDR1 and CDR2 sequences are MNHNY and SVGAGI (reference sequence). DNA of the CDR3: TGTGCCAGCAGTTTCGAACTAGCGGGGGGCAGCTCCTACAATGAGCAGTTCTTC. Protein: CASSFELAGGSSYNEQFF.

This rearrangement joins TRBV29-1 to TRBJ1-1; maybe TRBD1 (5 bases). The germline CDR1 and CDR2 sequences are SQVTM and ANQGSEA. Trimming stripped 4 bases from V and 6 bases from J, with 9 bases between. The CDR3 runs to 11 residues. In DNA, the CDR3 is TGCAGCGTTGTCGGGGCGCCTGAAGCTTTCTTT. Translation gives CSVVGAPEAFF.

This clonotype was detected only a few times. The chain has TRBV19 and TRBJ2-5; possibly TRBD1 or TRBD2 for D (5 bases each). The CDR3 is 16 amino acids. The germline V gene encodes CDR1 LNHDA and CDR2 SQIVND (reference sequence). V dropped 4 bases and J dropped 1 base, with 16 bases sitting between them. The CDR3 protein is CASSRLVRDLQETQYF. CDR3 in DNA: TGTGCCAGTAGTAGGTTGGTTCGGGACCTCCAAGAGACCCAGTACTTC.

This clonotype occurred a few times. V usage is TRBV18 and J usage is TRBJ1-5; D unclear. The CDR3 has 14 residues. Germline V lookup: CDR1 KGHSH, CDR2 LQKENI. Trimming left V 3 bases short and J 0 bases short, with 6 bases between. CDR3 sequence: CASSPPNSNQPQHF. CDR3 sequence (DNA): TGTGCCAGCTCACCCCCTAATAGCAATCAGCCCCAGCATTTT.

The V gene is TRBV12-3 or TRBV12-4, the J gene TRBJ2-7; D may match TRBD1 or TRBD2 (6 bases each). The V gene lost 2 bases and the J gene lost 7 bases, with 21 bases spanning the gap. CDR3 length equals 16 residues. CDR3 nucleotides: TGTGCCAGCAGTTTACCAAGCGCGGGACAACCGCCTGAGCAGTACTTC. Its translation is CASSLPSAGQPPEQYF.

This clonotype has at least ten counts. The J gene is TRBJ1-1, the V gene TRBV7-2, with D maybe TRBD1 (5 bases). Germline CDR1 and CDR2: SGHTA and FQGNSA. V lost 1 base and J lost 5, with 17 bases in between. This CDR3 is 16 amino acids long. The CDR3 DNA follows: TGTGCCAGCAGCTTAGTCGGGCAGGGATGGGATACTGAAGCTTTCTTT. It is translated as CASSLVGQGWDTEAFF.